What follows are 23 T cell receptor beta chains derived from one specimen sequenced in a study of response to subunit inactivated influenza vaccine. TCRdb re-called the RT-PCR reads with MiXCR, one entry per CDR3 protein. The table shows about 700,000 distinct CDR3 sequences, with around 16% occurring only once. The starting material was PBMCs from blood, obtained approximately 13 days after vaccination. The receptor set was obtained from a man over 45 who received an inactivated influenza vaccine.

The chain links TRBV6-1 to TRBJ2-5; a weak D match, TRBD1 (6 bases). Trimming removed 6 bases at V and 3 bases at J, with 11 bases between. Germline V gene sequence: CDR1 MNHNS, CDR2 SASEGT. CDR3 size: 13 residues. The DNA for the CDR3 is TGTGCCAGCAGCGTCCCAGGGGAAGAGACCCAGTACTTC. Translation: CASSVPGEETQYF.

This clonotype appeared many times. The chain couples TRBV5-1 to TRBJ2-1, with D uncertain. This CDR3 spans 15 amino acids. The V and J ends lost 2 bases and 1 base respectively, with 10 bases between them. From germline, CDR1 is SGHRS and CDR2 YFSETQ. CDR3 loop: CASSLTGLSYNEQFF. Written as DNA, the CDR3 is TGCGCCAGCAGCTTAACGGGTCTATCCTACAATGAGCAGTTCTTC.

The chain employs TRBV6-2 or TRBV6-3 and TRBJ2-1; 9 nucleotides match TRBD1. Trimming removed 7 bases from V and 0 bases from J; junction bases left unmatched: 22. The CDR3 runs to 21 residues. CDR1 and CDR2 (germline): MNHEY, SVGEGT. The CDR3, as DNA: TGTGCCAGCACCCTCCGAACCGGGACAGGGTCCTTTAGCGGCTCCTACAATGAGCAGTTCTTC. Encoded protein: CASTLRTGTGSFSGSYNEQFF.

Many counts were recorded for this clonotype. V and J are TRBV28 and TRBJ2-1; 8 bases align to TRBD1. Germline V gene data show CDR1 as MDHEN and CDR2 as SYDVKM. V gave up 6 bases and J gave up 0 bases; unmatched junction bases: 7. The CDR3 totals 16 residues. CDR3 coding DNA: TGTGCCAGCAGCTCGACAGGGGCCAGCTCCTACAATGAGCAGTTCTTC. This sequence encodes CASSSTGASSYNEQFF.

This clonotype was counted ten times or more. This chain connects TRBV12-3 or TRBV12-4 to TRBJ2-3; D uncertain. CDR3 size: 11 residues. V was shortened by 6 bases and J by 2 bases, with 3 bases between the two germline ends. The CDR3 protein is CASSSTDTQYF. CDR3 sequence (DNA): TGTGCCAGCAGCTCCACAGATACGCAGTATTTT.

V gene TRBV7-9 combines with J gene TRBJ2-1, with TRBD2 identical over 11 bases. The CDR3 is 15 residues long. V shed 1 base and J 9 bases; nucleotides not matched to a gene: 5. Germline lookup yields CDR1 SEHNR and CDR2 FQNEAQ (reference sequence). The CDR3 nucleotides are TGTGCCAGCAGCTTAGGCATAGCGGGGGGGCGTGAGCAGTTCTTC. Its translation is CASSLGIAGGREQFF.

This clonotype was detected ten times or more. The gene calls are TRBV6-5 and TRBJ2-3; D is uncertain. From germline, CDR1 is MNHEY and CDR2 SVGAGI. The germline V and J ends were trimmed by 8 bases and 0 bases, with 6 bases remaining between them. The CDR3 has 12 amino acids. The CDR3 protein is CASSASTDTQYF. The CDR3 coding sequence is TGTGCCAGCTCCGCTAGCACAGATACGCAGTATTTT.

V is TRBV11-2 and J is TRBJ2-1; D is unclear. V was trimmed by 2 bases and J by 2 bases, leaving 13 bases between them. The CDR3 has 16 amino acids. CDR1 and CDR2 (germline): SGHAT, FQNNGV. CDR3 sequence (DNA): TGTGCCAGCAGCTTAATCGTTTGGGGAACCTACAATGAGCAGTTCTTC. This codes for CASSLIVWGTYNEQFF.

This clonotype was found a few times. This rearrangement joins TRBV12-3 or TRBV12-4 to TRBJ1-3; 10 nucleotides match TRBD1. The V and J ends lost 6 bases and 4 bases, in that order; junction bases with no gene match: 9. This CDR3 region has 16 residues. The CDR3 DNA follows: TGTGCCAGCAGGGCAACCGGGACAGGGGTCGGAAACACCATATATTTT. Its protein is CASRATGTGVGNTIYF.

This clonotype was counted between two and nine times. The gene calls are TRBV6-2 or TRBV6-3 and TRBJ2-2, with D perhaps TRBD2 (5 bases). The CDR3 extends over 13 amino acids. Trimming pared 3 bases from V and 7 bases from J, leaving 9 bases between. The V gene's germline CDR1 is MNHEY and CDR2 SVGEGT. CDR3 DNA: TGTGCCAGCAGTTATATGGGAGTCGGGGAGCTGTTTTTT. Encoded protein: CASSYMGVGELFF.

This clonotype has a count of ten or more. This chain uses TRBV11-2 with TRBJ2-7; TRBD2 matches 8 bases. CDR3 length equals 15 residues. Germline CDR1 SGHAT, CDR2 FQNNGV. With 4 bases clipped from V and 7 bases from J, the junction kept 12 bases outside the gene matches. In DNA form, the CDR3 reads TGTGCCAGCAGCTCGCTAGCGGGCCGCCCCCAAGAGCAGTACTTC. It yields the protein CASSSLAGRPQEQYF. Full variable domain (outside the CDR3, taken from reference TRBV11-2 and TRBJ2-7): EAGVAQSPRYKIIEKRQSVAFWCNPISGHATLYWYQQILGQGPKLLIQFQNNGVVDDSQLPKDRFSAERLKGVDSTLKIQPAKLEDSAVYLCASSSLAGRPQEQYFGPGTRLTVT.

This clonotype appeared a few times. This chain links TRBV20-1 with TRBJ2-1; 10 nucleotides align to TRBD2. From germline, CDR1 is DFQATT and CDR2 SNEGSKA (reference sequence). V lost 6 bases, J lost 1 base, and 9 bases stayed unmatched. This CDR3 has 16 amino acids. CDR3 sequence: CSAKMIAGGSYNEQFF. CDR3 DNA sequence: TGCAGTGCAAAGATGATAGCGGGAGGATCCTACAATGAGCAGTTCTTC.

The chain is built from TRBV18 and TRBJ1-1; 8 bases line up with TRBD1. Trimming removed 4 bases from V and 5 bases from J; junction bases left unmatched: 6. CDR3 size: 14 residues. Looked up from germline, CDR1 is KGHSH and CDR2 is LQKENI. The CDR3 nucleotides are TGTGCCAGCTCACAGAAGCAGGGGGCTACTGAAGCTTTCTTT. This sequence encodes CASSQKQGATEAFF.

The rearrangement joins TRBV7-2 to TRBJ2-7; D is ambiguous. This CDR3 has 13 amino acids. Germline loops: CDR1 SGHTA, CDR2 FQGNSA. Between the trimmed V and J ends, which lost 0 bases and 7 bases, there was a span of 10 bases. CDR3 in amino acids: CASSLASVAEQYF. CDR3 DNA sequence: TGTGCCAGCAGCTTAGCTTCCGTGGCGGAGCAGTACTTC.

This clonotype appeared a few times. The rearrangement joins TRBV19 to TRBJ1-2; no clear D gene. The CDR3 spans 15 residues. Looked up from germline, CDR1 is LNHDA and CDR2 is SQIVND (reference sequence). With 3 bases removed from V and 8 bases from J, the gap between germline ends came to 19 bases. The CDR3 is CASSIDGRASGGYTF. The CDR3 nucleotides are TGTGCCAGTAGTATTGACGGGAGGGCCTCGGGCGGCTACACCTTC.

This clonotype has a handful of counts. The rearrangement uses TRBV6-5 and TRBJ1-2; maybe TRBD1 (5 bases). The CDR3 consists of 11 residues. Trimming cost V 2 bases and J 8 bases, with 6 bases left between them. The germline gives CDR1 MNHEY, CDR2 SVGAGI. In nucleotides, the CDR3 is TGTGCCAGCAGTTACCGGGGGGGCTACACCTTC. This codes for CASSYRGGYTF.

The chain carries TRBV6-2 or TRBV6-3 and TRBJ2-1, with 15 bases lining up with TRBD2. Germline V gene data show CDR1 as MNHEY and CDR2 as SVGEGT. V lost 5 bases to trimming and J lost 7 bases; unmatched junction nucleotides: 9. This CDR3 spans 17 amino acids. CDR3 nucleotides: TGTGCCAGCAGTGCGTCTGGACTAGCGGGGGGGCGGAATGAGCAGTTCTTC. Residues: CASSASGLAGGRNEQFF.

This clonotype has ten or more counts. The rearrangement links TRBV20-1 to TRBJ1-3, with 8 bases aligning to TRBD1. The V segment lost 3 bases and the J segment 3 bases; nucleotides outside the gene matches: 7. The CDR3 loop spans 15 amino acids. Germline loops: CDR1 DFQATT, CDR2 SNEGSKA (reference sequence). The CDR3 loop is CSARAWDRRGNTIYF. The CDR3 DNA sequence: TGCAGTGCTAGGGCCTGGGACAGGCGTGGAAACACCATATATTTT.

At least ten counts were recorded for this clonotype. The rearrangement uses TRBV4-2 and TRBJ2-5, with TRBD1 matching 7 bases. The CDR3 covers 16 residues. From germline, CDR1 is LGHNA and CDR2 YNFKEQ. V was clipped by 0 bases and J by 7 bases; unmatched bases: 11. As DNA, the CDR3 is TGTGCCAGCAGCCAAGATAGAGCGACAGGGAGAACGACCCAGTACTTC. As protein: CASSQDRATGRTTQYF.

The chain combines TRBV2 with TRBJ2-5; D remains ambiguous. V gave up 7 bases and J gave up 5 bases, with 17 bases separating them. The germline V gene encodes CDR1 SNHLY and CDR2 FYNNEI. The CDR3 extends over 14 amino acids. CDR3 in DNA: TGTGCCAGCACAATGATCCATGCGGCGGAGACCCAGTACTTC. Its translation is CASTMIHAAETQYF.

The V and J genes are TRBV6-2 or TRBV6-3 and TRBJ2-3; possible D gene TRBD2, 6 bases. The V end lost 4 bases, the J end lost 3 bases, and 14 bases lay between the germline ends. Per germline, CDR1 MNHEY and CDR2 SVGEGT. CDR3 size: 15 residues. The CDR3 reads CASSLGLSRTDTQYF. The CDR3 bases are TGTGCCAGCAGTTTGGGACTTTCTAGGACAGATACGCAGTATTTT.

The V and J genes are TRBV10-3 and TRBJ1-5; D is ambiguous. The CDR3 length is 13 residues. The V end was cut by 6 bases, the J end by 11 bases, with 17 bases between. The germline V gene has CDR1 ENHRY and CDR2 SYGVKD. The chain's CDR3 is CAIRDGSAAAQHF. The DNA of the CDR3 is TGTGCCATCAGGGACGGATCGGCTGCGGCCCAGCATTTT.

This rearrangement joins TRBV20-1 to TRBJ1-1, with D unclear. Trimming removed 4 bases from V and 0 bases from J, with 15 bases in between. The CDR3 totals 15 residues. In germline, CDR1 is DFQATT, CDR2 SNEGSKA (reference sequence). The CDR3 sequence: CSAKAGGIMNTEAFF. The CDR3 DNA sequence: TGCAGTGCTAAAGCCGGCGGAATCATGAACACTGAAGCTTTCTTT.